These 17 T cell receptor beta chains share one sample of origin, sequenced in a study of blood T cell repertoires in COVID-19. The method was immunoSEQ multiplex PCR; TCRdb's version includes in-frame clones alone and lacks a portion of them. The table records more than 200,000 clones, roughly nine tenths of them present only once. Sequenced input: peripheral blood. Receptors originate from a man aged 65 to 85 with acute or convalescent COVID-19.

The chain has TRBV7-3 and TRBJ1-1, with D possibly being TRBD1 (6 bases). V was shortened by 2 bases and J by 1 base, with 14 bases between the two germline ends. The CDR3 runs 16 residues. Looked up from germline, CDR1 is SGHTA and CDR2 is FQGTGA. CDR3 DNA sequence: TGTGCCAGCAGCTTAGATGGACAGCTACAGAACACTGAAGCTTTCTTT. Protein sequence: CASSLDGQLQNTEAFF. Full variable domain (missing parts from reference TRBV7-3 and TRBJ1-1): GAGVSQTPSNKVTEKGKYVELRCDPISGHTALYWYRQSLGQGPEFLIYFQGTGAADDSGLPNDRFFAVRPEGSVSTLKIQRTERGDSAVYLCASSLDGQLQNTEAFFGQGTRLTVV.

J is TRBJ2-7 and V is TRBV5-1; tentative D call: TRBD1 (6 bases). Germline V gene lookup returns CDR1 SGHRS and CDR2 YFSETQ. CDR3 size: 15 residues. With 0 bases removed from V and 1 base from J, the gap between germline ends came to 11 bases. The CDR3, as DNA: TGCGCCAGCAGCTTGGAGGGGGTGCGATCCTACGAGCAGTACTTC. It is translated as CASSLEGVRSYEQYF.

J is TRBJ2-7 and V is TRBV6-2 or TRBV6-3; 9 nucleotides agree with TRBD2. V lost 6 bases, J lost 1 base, and 7 bases stayed unmatched. Germline V gives CDR1 MNHEY, CDR2 SVGEGT. The CDR3 totals 15 residues. For the CDR3, the DNA is TGTGCCAGCAGCCACAGCCTAGCGGGATCCTACGAGCAGTACTTC. Its translation: CASSHSLAGSYEQYF.

The CDR3 protein is CASSLLLSEAFF. For the CDR3, the DNA is TGTGCCAGCAGCTTGTTATTGTCTGAAGCTTTCTTT. The chain recombines TRBV5-5 with TRBJ1-1; no clear D. The CDR3 extends over 12 amino acids. From germline, CDR1 is SGHKS and CDR2 YYEKEE (reference sequence). The germline V and J ends were trimmed by 1 base and 6 bases, with 7 bases remaining between them.

This chain uses TRBV6-1 with TRBJ2-7; tentatively, D is TRBD1 (6 bases). The germline V gene encodes CDR1 MNHNS and CDR2 SASEGT. V was cut by 3 bases and J by 5 bases, with 8 bases left in between. The CDR3 length is 12 residues. In DNA form, the CDR3 reads TGTGCCAGCAGTGAGAACAGGGACGAGCAGTACTTC. The encoded protein is CASSENRDEQYF.

The chain combines TRBV5-1 with TRBJ2-5, with a tentative D call TRBD2 (6 bases). Germline CDR1 is SGHRS and CDR2 is YFSETQ. V lost 4 bases to trimming and J lost 1 base, with 11 bases between them. CDR3 length: 14 residues. The CDR3 is CASSPRGLQETQYF. The CDR3, as DNA: TGCGCCAGCAGCCCTAGGGGACTCCAAGAGACCCAGTACTTC.

V and J are TRBV30 and TRBJ1-5; D possibly corresponds to TRBD1 (5 bases). Germline loops: CDR1 GTSNPN, CDR2 SVGIG (reference sequence). The V gene lost 2 bases and the J gene lost 3 bases, with 8 bases spanning the gap. The CDR3 extends over 13 amino acids. The CDR3 region is CAWSSRDNQPQHF. The DNA for the CDR3 is TGTGCCTGGAGTTCCAGGGACAATCAGCCCCAGCATTTT. Together with reference TRBV30 and TRBJ1-5, the CDR3 gives the full variable domain: SQTIHQWPATLVQPVGSPLSLECTVEGTSNPNLYWYRQAAGRGLQLLFYSVGIGQISSEVPQNLSASRPQDRQFILSSKKLLLSDSGFYLCAWSSRDNQPQHFGDGTRLSIL.

In this sample, this clone turned up a few times. This chain uses TRBV3-1 (or the pseudogene TRBV3-2) with TRBJ2-7, with 13 nucleotides matching TRBD2. J was trimmed by 6 bases and V by 4 bases; bases with no gene match: 3. CDR1 is LGHDT and CDR2 is YNNKEL in the germline V gene (reference sequence). This CDR3 spans 14 amino acids. CDR3 protein: CASSPGLAGAEQYF. The CDR3 DNA is TGTGCCAGCAGCCCTGGACTAGCGGGAGCCGAGCAGTACTTC.

J is TRBJ2-7 and V is TRBV5-5; TRBD2 aligns across 8 bases. There are 12 residues in the CDR3. The J segment lost 5 bases and the V segment lost 2 bases, leaving 0 bases of the junction unmatched. Germline V gene sequence: CDR1 SGHKS, CDR2 YYEKEE (reference sequence). For the CDR3, the DNA is TGTGCCAGCAGCTTAGCGGGGGACGAGCAGTACTTC. Residues: CASSLAGDEQYF.

Here the CDR3 DNA reads TGTGCCAGCAGCCAAGGAATAGCAGTCTCCTACAATGAGCAGTTCTTC. This gives the protein CASSQGIAVSYNEQFF. The V call is TRBV3-1 (or the pseudogene TRBV3-2), the J call TRBJ2-1; the D is unclear. Trimming shortened V by 1 base and J by 0 bases, and 10 bases separated the two germline ends. This CDR3 spans 16 amino acids. The germline V gene has CDR1 LGHDT and CDR2 YNNKEL (reference sequence).

The chain is built from TRBV5-4 and TRBJ2-3, with TRBD2 identical over 8 bases. CDR3 length: 14 amino acids. With 1 base clipped from V and 6 bases from J, the junction kept 4 bases outside the gene matches. From germline, CDR1 is SGHNT and CDR2 YYREEE (reference sequence). The CDR3, as DNA: TGTGCCAGCAGCTTGAGCGGGGGTGGGGATACGCAGTATTTT. This sequence encodes CASSLSGGGDTQYF.

The chain couples TRBV20-1 to TRBJ2-1; tentatively, D is TRBD2 (6 bases). Trimming cost V 5 bases and J 9 bases, with 8 bases left between them. The germline V gene has CDR1 DFQATT and CDR2 SNEGSKA (reference sequence). The CDR3 runs to 10 residues. This chain's CDR3 is CSAYSGEQFF. CDR3 DNA: TGCAGTGCTTATAGCGGTGAGCAGTTCTTC.

The rearrangement links TRBV5-6 to TRBJ2-5; 8 bases match TRBD2. The V gene's germline CDR1 is SGHDT and CDR2 YYEEEE. The ends lost 1 base at V and 5 bases at J; junction bases unmatched: 7. The CDR3 covers 15 residues. CDR3 bases: TGTGCCAGCAGCTTGAGGAGCGGGAGCGCGGAGACCCAGTACTTC. Its protein product is CASSLRSGSAETQYF. Together with reference TRBV5-6 and TRBJ2-5, the CDR3 gives the full variable domain: DAGVTQSPTHLIKTRGQQVTLRCSPKSGHDTVSWYQQALGQGPQFIFQYYEEEERQRGNFPDRFSGHQFPNYSSELNVNALLLGDSALYLCASSLRSGSAETQYFGPGTRLLVL.

This clone was seen a few times. This rearrangement joins TRBV4-1 to TRBJ2-3; D is unresolved. V lost 2 bases and J lost 2, with 8 bases in between. CDR1 is MGHRA, CDR2 YSYEKL, per germline. This CDR3 is 14 amino acids long. CDR3 in DNA: TGCGCCAGCAGCCAATTAGAAGCCACAGATACGCAGTATTTT. This sequence encodes CASSQLEATDTQYF.

V gene TRBV7-2 combines with J gene TRBJ1-6; unclear D gene. CDR3 length: 13 amino acids. The germline CDR1 and CDR2 sequences are SGHTA and FQGNSA. V was clipped by 5 bases and J by 4 bases, with 6 bases between them. CDR3 sequence reads: CASSTTYNSPLHF. In DNA form, the CDR3 reads TGTGCCAGCAGCACAACATATAATTCACCCCTCCACTTT.

The chain combines TRBV30 with TRBJ1-2; a weak D match, TRBD1 (5 bases). Germline CDR1 GTSNPN, CDR2 SVGIG (reference sequence). The V and J ends lost 1 base and 8 bases respectively, with 11 bases between them. This CDR3 is 12 amino acids long. The CDR3 DNA reads TGTGCCTGGAGTGGTCAGGGAGGCGGCTACACCTTC. It codes for CAWSGQGGGYTF.

This clone was seen a handful of times. The V gene is TRBV27, the J gene TRBJ2-1; 7 bases map to TRBD1. Germline trimming cut 5 bases from V and 8 bases from J; bases unmatched to any gene: 18. This CDR3 is built from 17 residues. Per germline, CDR1 MNHEY and CDR2 SMNVEV (reference sequence). The CDR3 protein is CASSTSLLGGGQDEQFF. CDR3 sequence (DNA): TGTGCCAGCAGTACCTCACTACTAGGGGGTGGACAGGATGAGCAGTTCTTC.